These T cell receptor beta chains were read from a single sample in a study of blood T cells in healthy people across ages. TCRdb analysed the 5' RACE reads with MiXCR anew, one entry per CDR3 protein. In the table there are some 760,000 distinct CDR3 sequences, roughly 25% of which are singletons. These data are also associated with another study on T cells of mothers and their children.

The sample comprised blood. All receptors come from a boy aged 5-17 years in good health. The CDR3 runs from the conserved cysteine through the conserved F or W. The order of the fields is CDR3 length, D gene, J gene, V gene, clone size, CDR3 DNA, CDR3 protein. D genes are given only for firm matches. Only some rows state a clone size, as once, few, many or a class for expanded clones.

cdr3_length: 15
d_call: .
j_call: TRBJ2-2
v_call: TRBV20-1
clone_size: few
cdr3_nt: TGCAGTGCTAGAGAGGCAGGGGTCTACACCGGGGAGCTGTTTTTT
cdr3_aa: CSAREAGVYTGELFF

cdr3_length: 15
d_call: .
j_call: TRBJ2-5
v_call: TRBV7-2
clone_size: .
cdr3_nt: TGTGCCAGCAGCTTAGAGGAGCTAGCGCGAGAGACCCAGTACTTC
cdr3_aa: CASSLEELARETQYF

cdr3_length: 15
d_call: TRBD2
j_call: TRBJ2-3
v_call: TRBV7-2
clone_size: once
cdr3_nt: TGTGCCAGCAGCTTAGCGGGCGGGGGGGTGGATACGCAGTATTTT
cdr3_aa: CASSLAGGGVDTQYF

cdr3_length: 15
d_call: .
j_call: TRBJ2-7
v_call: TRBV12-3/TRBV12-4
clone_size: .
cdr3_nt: TGTGCCAGCAGTCTTAAACGGGACAACACCTACGAGCAGTACTTC
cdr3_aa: CASSLKRDNTYEQYF

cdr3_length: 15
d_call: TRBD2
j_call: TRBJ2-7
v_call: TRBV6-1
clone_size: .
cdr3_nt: TGTGCCAGCAGACCAACGGGACTAGCGTACTACGAGCAGTACTTC
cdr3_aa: CASRPTGLAYYEQYF

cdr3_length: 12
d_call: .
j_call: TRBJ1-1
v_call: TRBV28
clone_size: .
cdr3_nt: TGTGCCAGCAGCCCCTGGGGGTTCGGAGCTTTCTTT
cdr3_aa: CASSPWGFGAFF

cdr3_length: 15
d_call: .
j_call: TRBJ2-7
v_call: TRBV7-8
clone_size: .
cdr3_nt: TGTGCCAGCAGCTTATTCCTCAGGAGCTCCTACGAGCAGTACTTC
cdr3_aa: CASSLFLRSSYEQYF

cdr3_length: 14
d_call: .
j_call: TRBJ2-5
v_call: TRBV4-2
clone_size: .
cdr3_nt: TGTGCCAGCAGCCAAATACCTTTCCAAGAGACCCAGTACTTC
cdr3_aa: CASSQIPFQETQYF

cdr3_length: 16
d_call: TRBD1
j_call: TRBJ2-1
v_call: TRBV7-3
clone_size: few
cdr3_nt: TGTGCCAGCAGCCCGAAAGGGACAGGGGGCGGGGGTGAGCAGTTCTTC
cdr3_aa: CASSPKGTGGGGEQFF

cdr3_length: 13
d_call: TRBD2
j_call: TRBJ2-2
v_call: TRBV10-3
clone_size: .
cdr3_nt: TGTGCCATCGAGCGGGAGTGGGGCGGGGAGCTGTTTTTT
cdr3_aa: CAIEREWGGELFF

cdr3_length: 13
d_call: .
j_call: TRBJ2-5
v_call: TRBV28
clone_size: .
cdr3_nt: TGTGCCAGCAGTTTATACGGGGCCAGGGCCCAGTACTTC
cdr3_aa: CASSLYGARAQYF

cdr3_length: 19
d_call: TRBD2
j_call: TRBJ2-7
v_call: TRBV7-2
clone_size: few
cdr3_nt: TGTGCCAGCAGCCCGGATAGCGGGAGAACCTTTATGAGCTCCTACGAGCAGTACTTC
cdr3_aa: CASSPDSGRTFMSSYEQYF

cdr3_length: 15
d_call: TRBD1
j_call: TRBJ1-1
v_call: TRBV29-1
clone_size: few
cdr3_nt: TGCAGCGTTGATACAGGGGTCCTAATGAACACTGAAGCTTTCTTT
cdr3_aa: CSVDTGVLMNTEAFF

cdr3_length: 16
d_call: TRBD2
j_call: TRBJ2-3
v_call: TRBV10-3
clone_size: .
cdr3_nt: TGTGCCATCAGTGAGTCGATGCGGGGGGGCCTGGATACGCAGTATTTT
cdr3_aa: CAISESMRGGLDTQYF

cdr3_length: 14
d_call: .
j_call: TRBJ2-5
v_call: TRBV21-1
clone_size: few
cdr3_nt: TGTGCCAACAGCTATAGCGGGAGCAAAGAGACCCAGTACTTC
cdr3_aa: CANSYSGSKETQYF

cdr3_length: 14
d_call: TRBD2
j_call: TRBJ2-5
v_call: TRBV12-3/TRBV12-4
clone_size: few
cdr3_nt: TGTGCCAGCAGTTCGGGCCAGCGGGAGGGCCGGGAGTTCTTC
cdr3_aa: CASSSGQREGREFF

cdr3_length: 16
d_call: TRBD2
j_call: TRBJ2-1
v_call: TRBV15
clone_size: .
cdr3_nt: TGTGCCACCACCGGGACTAGCGGGGAGCATTACAATGAGCAGTTCTTC
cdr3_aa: CATTGTSGEHYNEQFF